Only one count was recorded for the clone carrying this T cell receptor beta chain. This record comes from a study of blood T cell repertoires in COVID-19. Whole-study context: COVID-19 samples collected from the United States, Italy and Spain covered acute and convalescent phases. Sources were T cells, B-cell-depleted T cells, or PBMCs; the material itself was cDNA or gDNA.

Germline V gene sequence: CDR1 MRHNA, CDR2 SNTAGT. This CDR3 is built from 20 residues. J was trimmed by 1 base and V by 6 bases; bases with no gene match: 16. As handled by the study authors: From reference gene primer amplification, estimates of nucleated cell counts were derived. Sequencing used immunoSEQ multiplex PCR; TCRdb keeps in-frame clones, though not all of them. The DNA gave D and trimming, while V, J and clone size come from that table. The sample carries approximately 120,000 clones, roughly 88% recorded once. The sequencing input was peripheral blood. This TCR was recovered from a man between 45 and 60 years old with acute or convalescent COVID-19. The J gene is TRBJ2-4, the V gene TRBV6-4, with 12 bases matching TRBD2. CDR3 in amino acids: CASSAPSGRAEGRAKNIQYF. CDR3 DNA: TGTGCCAGCAGCGCCCCTAGCGGGAGGGCCGAAGGAAGGGCCAAAAACATTCAGTACTTC.